Sequencing of this TCR beta chain was carried out in a study of T cell responses to AZD1222 COVID-19 vaccine. Remarks on this clone: Its antigen is undetermined.

Profiled with immunoSEQ multiplex PCR; TCRdb holds only in-frame clones, not every one. Here the sample spans about 100,000 clones, 80% to 90% being singletons. CDR1 is MNHNS, CDR2 SASEGT, per germline. Trimming shortened V by 2 bases and J by 0 bases, and 10 bases separated the two germline ends. The CDR3 has 15 amino acids. The study's findings and limits: There were vaccine-associated CD4 TCRs across spike, dominant at 160-218 and 743-854.

The chain uses TRBV6-1 and TRBJ1-2; a weak D match, TRBD1 (5 bases). This specimen consisted of peripheral blood, obtained on day 0 of AZD1222 vaccination. This TCR derives from an adult in good health. CDR3 amino acids: CASSELGAANYGYTF. The CDR3 nucleotides read TGTGCCAGCAGTGAACTCGGGGCAGCTAACTATGGCTACACCTTC.